Presented here are 21 T cell receptor beta chains from one specimen sequenced in a study of OX40 agonist ivuxolimab in advanced cancers. Profiling relied on immunoSEQ multiplex PCR, and the TCRdb table lists in-frame clones only, not all of them. This sample has 150,000 to 190,000 clones; roughly 94% occur once, and the top ten carry about 0.31%. This specimen consisted of CD4+ or CD8+ T cells sorted from blood, obtained in a trial of the OX40 agonist ivuxolimab. Source of these receptors: an adult with an advanced solid tumor such as melanoma, head and neck, liver or kidney cancer.

The V gene is TRBV5-4, the J gene TRBJ2-3; TRBD2 matches 8 bases. The junction had 5 bases not matched to a gene; V was cut back by 5 bases and J by 0 bases. This CDR3 contains 15 residues. Germline V gene lookup returns CDR1 SGHNT and CDR2 YYREEE (reference sequence). The CDR3 sequence is CASSTSGASTDTQYF. The CDR3 region has the DNA TGTGCCAGCAGTACTAGCGGAGCTAGCACAGATACGCAGTATTTT.

The chain links TRBV7-2 to TRBJ1-1; D unresolved. This CDR3 has 13 residues. V shed 4 bases and J shed 1 base, with 7 bases lying between them. Per the germline V gene, CDR1 is SGHTA and CDR2 is FQGNSA. CDR3 DNA: TGTGCCAGCAGCTCGCCCAGGAACACTGAAGCTTTCTTT. Translated: CASSSPRNTEAFF.

The chain combines TRBV4-1 with TRBJ1-6; TRBD1 is a possible D gene (5 bases). This CDR3 spans 18 amino acids. Germline CDR1 and CDR2: MGHRA and YSYEKL. V lost 0 bases and J lost 3, with 15 bases in between. The CDR3 DNA follows: TGCGCCAGCAGCCAAGAAGGTTCCGGGGGAAACTATAATTCACCCCTCCACTTT. Translating gives CASSQEGSGGNYNSPLHF.

The gene calls are TRBV7-2 and TRBJ1-5; the D is unclear. This CDR3 contains 13 residues. The V end lost 5 bases, the J end lost 3 bases, and 8 bases lay between the germline ends. Germline CDR1 is SGHTA and CDR2 is FQGNSA. This CDR3 reads CASSPSYNQPQHF. The CDR3 nucleotides are TGTGCCAGCAGCCCCAGTTACAATCAGCCCCAGCATTTT.

The CDR3 region has the DNA TGTGCCAGCAGCGGGACGGCGACTAGAAAACTGTTTTTT. It encodes CASSGTATRKLFF. The chain employs TRBV28 and TRBJ1-4, with D perhaps matching TRBD1 (5 bases). Germline V gene data show CDR1 as MDHEN and CDR2 as SYDVKM. V lost 6 bases to trimming and J lost 10 bases, with 15 bases between them. This CDR3 has 13 amino acids.

This chain joins TRBV6-1 and TRBJ1-1; perhaps TRBD1 as D (6 bases). V was clipped by 2 bases and J by 1 base, with 8 bases between them. There are 14 residues in the CDR3. CDR1 and CDR2 (germline): MNHNS, SASEGT. In DNA, the CDR3 is TGTGCCAGCAGTGAACGGGGACAGAACACTGAAGCTTTCTTT. Its protein is CASSERGQNTEAFF.

The V call is TRBV5-8, the J call TRBJ1-1; 7 positions match TRBD1. V gave up 2 bases and J gave up 4 bases; unmatched junction bases: 5. The CDR3 consists of 14 residues. The germline gives CDR1 SGHTS, CDR2 YDEGEE. CDR3 amino acids: CASSLRRGGTEAFF. The CDR3 DNA is TGTGCCAGCAGCTTACGCAGGGGGGGCACTGAAGCTTTCTTT.

The rearrangement joins TRBV2 to TRBJ2-3, with a possible D match to TRBD1 (5 bases). The ends were cut back, 7 bases at V and 2 bases at J, with 13 bases in the middle. Looked up from germline, CDR1 is SNHLY and CDR2 is FYNNEI. The CDR3 extends over 14 amino acids. The CDR3 protein is CASKPAGPTDTQYF. Written as DNA, the CDR3 is TGTGCCAGCAAGCCGGCAGGGCCCACAGATACGCAGTATTTT.

The chain carries TRBV7-2 and TRBJ2-3, with unresolved D. This CDR3 has 12 residues. Trimming shortened V by 5 bases and J by 2 bases, and 5 bases separated the two germline ends. The V gene's germline CDR1 is SGHTA and CDR2 FQGNSA. For the CDR3, the DNA is TGTGCCAGCAGCCCTCACACAGATACGCAGTATTTT. Protein product: CASSPHTDTQYF.

The chain links TRBV6-5 to TRBJ1-4; unclear D gene. This CDR3 is 14 amino acids long. Trimming left V 5 bases short and J 7 bases short, with 14 bases between. CDR1 is MNHEY, CDR2 SVGAGI, per germline. CDR3 sequence: CASSEAGRGEKLFF. The CDR3 nucleotides read TGTGCCAGCAGTGAGGCGGGGAGAGGTGAAAAACTGTTTTTT.

The rearrangement links TRBV19 to TRBJ2-5; 8 positions match TRBD1. Germline CDR1 is LNHDA and CDR2 is SQIVND (reference sequence). This CDR3 comprises 13 residues. V shed 10 bases and J 1 base; nucleotides not matched to a gene: 5. CDR3 residues: CATQGAPQETQYF. CDR3 coding DNA: TGTGCCACCCAGGGGGCGCCCCAAGAGACCCAGTACTTC. The full variable domain, in which reference TRBV19 and TRBJ2-5 provide the parts outside the CDR3, is DGGITQSPKYLFRKEGQNVTLSCEQNLNHDAMYWYRQDPGQGLRLIYYSQIVNDFQKGDIAEGYSVSREKKESFPLTVTSAQKNPTAFYLCATQGAPQETQYFGPGTRLLVL.

This clone appeared a single time. The chain has TRBV4-3 and TRBJ1-2, with 7 bases identical to TRBD1. The CDR3 covers 14 residues. Germline V gene lookup returns CDR1 LGHNA and CDR2 YSLEER. V shed 2 bases, J shed 7 bases, and the junction held 7 bases outside the gene matches. CDR3 nucleotides: TGCGCCAGCAGCCAATCGAGGGACAGTGGTGGCTACACCTTC. Protein sequence: CASSQSRDSGGYTF.

The rearrangement joins TRBV18 to TRBJ1-1, with D tentatively TRBD1 (5 bases). Germline lookup yields CDR1 KGHSH and CDR2 LQKENI. CDR3 size: 14 residues. Trimming shortened V by 3 bases and J by 5 bases, and 13 bases separated the two germline ends. The CDR3 region is CASSPQGIVTEAFF. CDR3 in DNA: TGTGCCAGCTCACCCCAGGGAATCGTTACTGAAGCTTTCTTT.

V and J are TRBV7-9 and TRBJ2-1, with 15 bases lining up with TRBD2. The germline CDR1 and CDR2 sequences are SEHNR and FQNEAQ (reference sequence). J gave up 5 bases and V 0 bases, and 5 bases lay outside the gene matches. The CDR3 runs 18 residues. The DNA for the CDR3 is TGTGCCAGCAGCTTAGCGAGGGGACTAGCGGGAGGACACAATGAGCAGTTCTTC. This encodes CASSLARGLAGGHNEQFF. The full variable domain, in which reference TRBV7-9 and TRBJ2-1 provide the parts outside the CDR3, is DTGVSQNPRHKITKRGQNVTFRCDPISEHNRLYWYRQTLGQGPEFLTYFQNEAQLEKSRLLSDRFSAERPKGSFSTLEIQRTEQGDSAMYLCASSLARGLAGGHNEQFFGPGTRLTVL.

The chain has TRBV6-5 and TRBJ2-7, with D unresolved. V dropped 1 base and J dropped 3 bases, with 10 bases sitting between them. The CDR3 extends over 14 amino acids. Germline CDR1 reads MNHEY; CDR2 reads SVGAGI. The CDR3 nucleotides are TGTGCCAGCAGTTACTATGGCAGAAACTACGAGCAGTACTTC. As protein: CASSYYGRNYEQYF.

This chain joins TRBV9 and TRBJ2-5; 7 nucleotides align to TRBD1. The V and J ends lost 3 bases and 6 bases, in that order; junction bases with no gene match: 5. The CDR3 extends over 13 amino acids. Germline V lookup: CDR1 SGDLS, CDR2 YYNGEE. The CDR3: CASSGYRGKTQYF. CDR3 sequence (DNA): TGTGCCAGCAGCGGGTACAGGGGCAAGACCCAGTACTTC.

This chain connects TRBV6-6 to TRBJ2-7; possibly TRBD1 for D (5 bases). Germline V lookup: CDR1 MNHNY, CDR2 SVGAGI (reference sequence). V gave up 6 bases and J gave up 3 bases, with 12 bases separating them. This CDR3 comprises 13 residues. CDR3 in DNA: TGTGCCAGCAGCAAACAGGAAAGCTACGAGCAGTACTTC. Its protein product is CASSKQESYEQYF.

The rearrangement links TRBV6-1 to TRBJ1-1; 11 bases align to TRBD1. Germline assignment: CDR1 MNHNS and CDR2 SASEGT. The CDR3 extends over 17 amino acids. Germline trimming cut 0 bases from V and 3 bases from J; bases unmatched to any gene: 6. The CDR3 here is CASSEALGTGGDTEAFF. In DNA, the CDR3 is TGTGCCAGCAGTGAAGCGCTAGGGACAGGGGGGGACACTGAAGCTTTCTTT.

This chain uses TRBV6-6 with TRBJ2-7; 8 bases are shared with TRBD1. The V gene end was trimmed by 5 bases and the J gene end by 1 base; junction bases not matched to a gene: 7. The CDR3 covers 15 residues. The germline V gene encodes CDR1 MNHNY and CDR2 SVGAGI (reference sequence). CDR3 region: CASSTTGGASYEQYF. The CDR3 DNA is TGTGCCAGCAGTACAACAGGGGGAGCTTCCTACGAGCAGTACTTC.

The chain combines TRBV4-1 with TRBJ2-3, with D unclear. Germline lookup yields CDR1 MGHRA and CDR2 YSYEKL. There are 13 residues in the CDR3. V was clipped by 0 bases and J by 3 bases, with 4 bases between them. Written as DNA, the CDR3 is TGCGCCAGCAGCCAAGAGGGGACAGATACGCAGTATTTT. Translating it yields CASSQEGTDTQYF.

The rearrangement uses TRBV28 and TRBJ1-3; TRBD1 might be the D (5 bases). CDR1 is MDHEN and CDR2 is SYDVKM in the germline V gene. V was shortened by 3 bases and J by 4 bases, with 16 bases between the two germline ends. The length of the CDR3 is 16 residues. DNA of the CDR3: TGTGCCAGCAGTTTGATGGGGCCTGGTAAGGGAAACACCATATATTTT. Residues: CASSLMGPGKGNTIYF.